Detailed here is one T cell receptor beta chain. Its antigen is still unknown. The V and J ends lost 3 bases and 4 bases, in that order; junction bases with no gene match: 0. Germline assignment: CDR1 KGHSH and CDR2 LQKENI. The length of the CDR3 is 13 residues. This entry is derived from a study of T cell responses to AZD1222 COVID-19 vaccine. Whole-study findings and limits: Baseline seropositivity characterized only six AZD1222 recipients. Spike-wide coverage was observed for vaccine-associated CD4 TCRs, with dominant responses at 160-218 and 743-854.

The table came from immunoSEQ multiplex PCR; TCRdb's copy has only in-frame clones and leaves some out. The sample includes 92,000 or so clones, approximately 89% of them seen just once. Sequencing was performed on peripheral blood, taken 28 days after the second AZD1222 dose. The genes are TRBV18 and TRBJ2-3; 8 nucleotides line up with TRBD2. This clonotype originated in an adult who received the AZD1222 COVID-19 vaccine. As DNA, the CDR3 is TGTGCCAGCTCACCGGGACTAGCAGATACGCAGTATTTT. It yields the protein CASSPGLADTQYF.